Listed below are T cell receptor beta chains from one sample, sequenced in a study of T-cell reconstitution after alpha-beta-depleted transplantation in children. TCRdb processed the PCR reads anew with MiXCR; each CDR3 protein has one entry. The sample has some 500,000 distinct CDR3 sequences; around 17% are singletons. The input for sequencing was PBMCs from the stem cell graft donor, taken from the stem cell graft. The receptors derive from a human donor who donated a stem cell graft to a child with acute lymphoblastic leukemia. Each CDR3 is given with its conserved first and last residue. A D gene is named only where the DNA matches it firmly. Part of the rows lack a size; the others show once, few, many or a class for expanded clones.

d_call,j_call,clone_size,v_call,cdr3_nt,cdr3_aa
.,TRBJ2-2,few,TRBV2,TGTGCCAGCAGTGAGCACGCCGTGGGAGGGGAGCTGTTTTTT,CASSEHAVGGELFF
TRBD2,TRBJ2-5,many,TRBV5-1,TGCGCCAGTGAGCGGGAGGGCCACGAGACCCAGTACTTC,CASEREGHETQYF
TRBD2,TRBJ2-1,few,TRBV6-1,TGTGCCAGCAGTCTCCGACTTCCAGCGGGAGGTTTCAATGAGCAGTTCTTC,CASSLRLPAGGFNEQFF
.,TRBJ1-6,.,TRBV19,TGTGCCAGTAGTATAGTCCCGGGATTTGGTTCACCCCTCCACTTT,CASSIVPGFGSPLHF
TRBD1,TRBJ2-1,.,TRBV7-9,TGTGCCAGCAGCCCCACAGGGGTCGCGTTCAATGAGCAGTTCTTC,CASSPTGVAFNEQFF
.,TRBJ1-1,few,TRBV13,TGTGCCAGCAGCCCAACAGGGAGCGCGGTGGGGGCTGAAGCTTTCTTT,CASSPTGSAVGAEAFF
TRBD2,TRBJ2-7,many,TRBV3-1,TGTGCCAGCAGCCAATCCAGCGGGGGGTCCTACGAGCAGTACTTC,CASSQSSGGSYEQYF
TRBD1,TRBJ1-4,few,TRBV7-2,TGTGCCAGCAGCCAGGGGGTAGGCCGCAATGAAAAACTGTTTTTT,CASSQGVGRNEKLFF
.,TRBJ2-2,.,TRBV25-1,TGTGCCAGCAGTGAAGGAAGCGGAACGAACACCGGGGAGCTGTTTTTT,CASSEGSGTNTGELFF
.,TRBJ1-1,.,TRBV4-1,TGCGCCAGCAGCCAACAGGTCGCTGACACTGAAGCTTTCTTT,CASSQQVADTEAFF
.,TRBJ2-7,.,TRBV5-1,TGCGCCAGCAGCGGACAACATGGCTACGAGCAGTACTTC,CASSGQHGYEQYF
TRBD1,TRBJ2-1,.,TRBV7-9,TGTGCCAGCAGCTCGGGACAGGGGAACTACAATGAGCAGTTCTTC,CASSSGQGNYNEQFF